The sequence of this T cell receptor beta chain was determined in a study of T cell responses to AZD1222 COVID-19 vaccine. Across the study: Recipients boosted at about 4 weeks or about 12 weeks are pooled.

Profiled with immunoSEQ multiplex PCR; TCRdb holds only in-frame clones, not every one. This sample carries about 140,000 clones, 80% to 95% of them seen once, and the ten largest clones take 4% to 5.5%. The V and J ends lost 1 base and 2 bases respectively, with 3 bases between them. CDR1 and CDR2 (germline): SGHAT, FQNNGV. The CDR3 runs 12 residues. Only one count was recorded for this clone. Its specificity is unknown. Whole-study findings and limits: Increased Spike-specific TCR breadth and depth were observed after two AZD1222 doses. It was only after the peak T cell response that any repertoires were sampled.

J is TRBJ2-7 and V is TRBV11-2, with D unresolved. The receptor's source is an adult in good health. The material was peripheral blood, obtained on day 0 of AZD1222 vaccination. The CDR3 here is CASSLGTYEQYF. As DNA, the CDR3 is TGTGCCAGCAGCTTAGGGACCTACGAGCAGTACTTC.